This record looks at one T cell receptor (beta chain) sequence and its context. Antigen unknown. Clones were sequenced by immunoSEQ multiplex PCR, and TCRdb holds only the in-frame ones, with some missing. The data show about 73,000 clones, around 88% seen once. The sample comes from a study of T cell responses to AZD1222 COVID-19 vaccine. Across the study: Both about-4-week and about-12-week second-dose recipients were combined. Overall study results and limits: Clonal diversity was possibly underestimated, and white British individuals and females predominated among donors. Two AZD1222 administrations were followed by greater Spike-specific TCR breadth and depth. It was only a handful of AZD1222 recipients who were seropositive at baseline.

The CDR3 is 15 amino acids. With 2 bases clipped from V and 5 bases from J, the junction kept 7 bases outside the gene matches. CDR1 and CDR2 (germline): LNHNV, YYDKDF (reference sequence). V gene TRBV15 combines with J gene TRBJ2-7, with 9 bases matching TRBD1. This TCR was sampled from an adult in good health. The starting material was peripheral blood, obtained on day 0 of AZD1222 vaccination. Written as DNA, the CDR3 is TGTGCCACCAGCAGAAACCGGGACAGGGACCACGAGCAGTACTTC. Translating gives CATSRNRDRDHEQYF.